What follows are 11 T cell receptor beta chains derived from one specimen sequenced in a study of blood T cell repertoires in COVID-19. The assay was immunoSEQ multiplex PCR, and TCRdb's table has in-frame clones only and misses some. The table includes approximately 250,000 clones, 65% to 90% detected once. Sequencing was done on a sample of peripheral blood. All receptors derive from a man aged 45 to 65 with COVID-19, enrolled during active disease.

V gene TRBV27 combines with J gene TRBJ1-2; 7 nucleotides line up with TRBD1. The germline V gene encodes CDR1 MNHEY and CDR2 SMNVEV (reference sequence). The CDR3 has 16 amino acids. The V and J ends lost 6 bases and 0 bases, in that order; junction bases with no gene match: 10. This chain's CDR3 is CASSLRGQTPNYGYTF. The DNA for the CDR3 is TGTGCCAGCAGCCTAAGGGGACAGACACCTAACTATGGCTACACCTTC.

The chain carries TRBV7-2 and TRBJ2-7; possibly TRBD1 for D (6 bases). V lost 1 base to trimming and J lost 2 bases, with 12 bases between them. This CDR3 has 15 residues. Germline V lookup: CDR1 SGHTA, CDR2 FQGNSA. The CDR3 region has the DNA TGTGCCAGCAGCTTAGAAAAAGGACAGACCTACGAGCAGTACTTC. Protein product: CASSLEKGQTYEQYF.

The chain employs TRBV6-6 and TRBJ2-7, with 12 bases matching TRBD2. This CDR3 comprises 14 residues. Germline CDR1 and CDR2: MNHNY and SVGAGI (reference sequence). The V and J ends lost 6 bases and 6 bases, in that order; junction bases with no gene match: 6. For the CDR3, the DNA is TGTGCCAGCAGAGTACTAGCGGGGGGTTTCGAGCAGTACTTC. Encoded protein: CASRVLAGGFEQYF.

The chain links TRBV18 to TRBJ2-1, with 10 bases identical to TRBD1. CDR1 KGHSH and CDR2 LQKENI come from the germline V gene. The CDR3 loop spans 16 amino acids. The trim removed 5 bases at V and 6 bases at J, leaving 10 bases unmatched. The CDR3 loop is CASSFRQGAQINEQFF. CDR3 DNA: TGTGCCAGCTCATTTCGACAGGGGGCTCAGATCAATGAGCAGTTCTTC.

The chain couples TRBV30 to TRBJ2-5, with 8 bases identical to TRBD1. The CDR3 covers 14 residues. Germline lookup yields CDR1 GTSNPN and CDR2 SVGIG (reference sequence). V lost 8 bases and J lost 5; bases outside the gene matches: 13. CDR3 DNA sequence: TGTGCCGGGACCATGACAGGGGCTGGGGAGACCCAGTACTTC. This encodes CAGTMTGAGETQYF.

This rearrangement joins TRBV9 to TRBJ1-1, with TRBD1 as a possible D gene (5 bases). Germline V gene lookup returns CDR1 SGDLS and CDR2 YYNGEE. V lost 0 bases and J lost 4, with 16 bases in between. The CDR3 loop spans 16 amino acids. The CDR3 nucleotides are TGTGCCAGCAGCGTAGCCTTCGGAGGGGAGGGCACTGAAGCTTTCTTT. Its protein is CASSVAFGGEGTEAFF.

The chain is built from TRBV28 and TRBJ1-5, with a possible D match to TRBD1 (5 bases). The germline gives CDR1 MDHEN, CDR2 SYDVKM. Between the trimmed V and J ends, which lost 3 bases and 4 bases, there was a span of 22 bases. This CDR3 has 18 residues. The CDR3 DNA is TGTGCCAGCAGTTTCAGGTGGGTGGGTGGCAGGGAAAATCAGCCCCAGCATTTT. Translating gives CASSFRWVGGRENQPQHF.

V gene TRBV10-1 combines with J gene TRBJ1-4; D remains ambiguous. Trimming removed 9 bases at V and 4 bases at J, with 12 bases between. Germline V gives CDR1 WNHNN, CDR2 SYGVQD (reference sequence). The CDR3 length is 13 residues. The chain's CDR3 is CAREDGNNEKLFF. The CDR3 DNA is TGCGCCAGAGAGGACGGGAATAATGAAAAACTGTTTTTT.

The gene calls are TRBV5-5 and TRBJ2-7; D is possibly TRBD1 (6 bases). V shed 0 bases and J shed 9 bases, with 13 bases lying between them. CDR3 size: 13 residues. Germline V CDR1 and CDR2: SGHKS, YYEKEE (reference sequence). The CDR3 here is CASSLGNTGWQYF. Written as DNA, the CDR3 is TGTGCCAGCAGCTTGGGCAACACAGGGTGGCAGTACTTC.

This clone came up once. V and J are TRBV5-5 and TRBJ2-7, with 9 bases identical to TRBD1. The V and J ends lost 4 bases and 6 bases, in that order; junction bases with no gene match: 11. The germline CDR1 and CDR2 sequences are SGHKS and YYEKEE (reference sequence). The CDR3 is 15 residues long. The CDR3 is CASSPPRTGDPEQYF. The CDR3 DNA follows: TGTGCCAGCAGCCCTCCCAGGACAGGGGATCCCGAGCAGTACTTC.

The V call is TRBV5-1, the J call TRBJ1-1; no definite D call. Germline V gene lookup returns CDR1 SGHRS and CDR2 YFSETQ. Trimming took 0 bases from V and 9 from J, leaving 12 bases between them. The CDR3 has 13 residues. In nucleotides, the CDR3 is TGCGCCAGCAGCTTGGGCCCGGGTTCTAAAGCTTTCTTT. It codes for CASSLGPGSKAFF.